This entry concerns a single T cell receptor (beta chain). Its cognate antigen has yet to be identified. No per-base quality is available; no much larger clone lies one base away. Genomic DNA was extracted from sorted cells for sequencing of the TCRbeta CDR3 region. The immunoSEQ Assay was used to sequence the TCRbeta CDR3 regions. In its TCRdb copy, this immuneACCESS table keeps in-frame sequences only and misses some clones. Where compared with another copy, unresolved V genes explain less than half of these, and the others have no known cause. The sample table holds 40,000 to 50,000 clones, of which 80% were seen once. Roughly 10% of the sample goes to the ten largest clones. The data derive from a study of OX40 agonist ivuxolimab in advanced cancers. In terms of the full investigation: Ivuxolimab was an agonistic, fully human IgG2 monoclonal antibody directed against OX40 (CD134), a costimulatory receptor. Intravenous ivuxolimab was administered to patients every 2 weeks at six dose levels: 0.01, 0.1, 0.3, 1.5, 3 and 10 mg/kg. Of the approximately 50 patients in dose escalation, approximately 20 had hepatocellular carcinoma, some 15 had melanoma, 9 had renal cell carcinoma and 9 had head and neck cancer. In the dose-escalation cohort, nearly 85% of patients were male, and the mean age was 60 years with a range of about 20 to 79. Prior anti-PD-1, anti-PD-L1 or anti-CTLA-4 therapy was permitted, and checkpoint inhibitors had been received by under 50% of dose-escalation patients. Partial responses were achieved by three dose-escalation patients, of whom one had hepatocellular carcinoma and two had cutaneous melanoma. The purpose of peripheral TCRbeta sequencing was to test whether ivuxolimab changed TCR sequence diversity and led to clonal T-cell expansion. The monotherapy dose-escalation portion (N of about 50 patients) of the phase I ivuxolimab trial is reported in the paper.

Patients with autoimmune disease history or receiving systemic immunosuppression were excluded from the trial. Peripheral blood for TCR sequencing was collected from all dose cohorts at baseline, on cycle 4 day 1, and on cycle 7 day 1. The samples were taken from a phase I, first-in-human, multicenter, open-label dose-escalation trial of ivuxolimab. Adults with locally advanced or metastatic melanoma, renal cell carcinoma, hepatocellular carcinoma or head and neck squamous cell carcinoma were enrolled in the trial. CD4+ and CD8+ T cells were sorted separately from peripheral blood before TCR sequencing. The full study reports these points: In the 0.1-3.0 mg/kg groups, partial responders were among the patients with the lowest normalized peripheral clonal expansion, particularly in CD8+ T cells. Clonal expansion of both CD4+ and CD8+ blood T cells was observed from baseline to week 6 at doses 0.1 to 3.0 mg/kg. Low levels of normalized T-cell clonal expansion were also seen in some patients who did not respond. On average, CD8+ T cells showed more expanded clones than CD4+ T cells after ivuxolimab. The antigen specificity of the clonally expanded peripheral T cells was not determined.

The source was CD4+ or CD8+ T cells sorted from blood, collected in a trial of the OX40 agonist ivuxolimab. The TCR originated in an adult with an advanced solid tumor such as melanoma, head and neck, liver or kidney cancer.

The CDR3 is CASSSDYLEQFF. The DNA reads TGTGCCAGCAGCTCGGACTATCTTGAGCAGTTCTTC. Here the chain combines TRBV7-8 and TRBJ2-1; 6 matching bases give a weak D call of TRBD2. CDR1 and CDR2, per the germline V gene, are SGHVS and FQNEAQ. A distance of 10 bases separates the germline ends of V and J, which lose 4 bases and 9 bases respectively. Counted from cysteine to phenylalanine, this CDR3 has 12 amino acids. This entry keeps only the CDR3 DNA: 36 bases, framed from base 1.